This T cell receptor (beta chain) was sequenced in a study of vaccination effects on CD4 cells after COVID-19 (dated by TCRdb to between 2022 and 2023). Broadly, across the study: The ViraFEST assay stimulated PBMC with viral peptide pools and then used TCR sequencing to identify antigen-specific CD4+ T cell clonotypes by expansion. Post-vaccine samples across the study were collected a median of 72 days after the second dose, with a range of 14 to 241. After vaccination, three convalescent patients were sampled at an early time point (day +14) and at a late time point (day +241, +227 and +161, respectively). Roughly 2 million PBMC per well were cultured in IMDM with about 5% human AB serum, 9 to 10 IU/ml IL-2 and gentamicin, plus 10 ug/ml peptides. The full study included 9 to 10 COVID-19 convalescent patients and several SARS-CoV-2-naive healthy vaccine recipients. The Oncomine TCR Beta short-read assay on an Illumina iSeq 100 was used to sequence cultures from other donors in the study. SARS-CoV-2 spike-specific CD4+ TCR repertoires were compared before and after mRNA vaccination in COVID-19 convalescent patients and in infection-naive vaccine recipients.

To prepare the library, the immunoSEQ multiplex PCR assay was applied. DNA from the CD4+ T cells that had been cultured and isolated underwent TCR beta CDR3 sequencing. Processing in the source paper ran as follows. Non-productive TCR sequences were removed and reads were trimmed to the CDR3 region, keeping CDR3s of at least 7 amino acids. The MANAFEST web app was used to identify antigen-specific clonotypes by comparing expansion in peptide wells with expansion in reference cultures. Positive clones required FDR<0.05 expansion versus reference and all other wells, odds ratio above 5, and frequency above 0.1% in two replicate wells. A clonotype was defined as cross-reactive if the clonotype was significantly expanded both in SARS-CoV-2 spike wells and in at least one common cold coronavirus spike condition. CDR3 similarity was assessed by Levenshtein distance with the stringdist R package, and unrooted trees were built with ape in R 3.6.1. TCRdb holds this immuneACCESS table with in-frame rearrangements only. Some clones are missing; in checked studies, unresolved V genes explain under half, and the rest has no known cause. For V, J and clone size, that table is used; D and trimming come from the DNA. Present in this sample are tens of thousands of clones, 76% of which were seen just once. The ten biggest clones cover around 3.5% of the sample.

The investigation overall reported the following: Limitations of the study were the small number of convalescent patients and the absence of early post-infection timepoints. Both infection-induced and vaccine-induced clones contracted markedly at late post-vaccination timepoints, which is consistent with waning T cell responses. In convalescent patients, the post-vaccine spike-reactive repertoire consisted mainly of new vaccine-induced clones, largely distinct from infection-induced clones.

The CDR3 sequence holds 15 residues, the cysteine and phenylalanine included. Just CDR3 DNA is preserved here, 45 bases in frame from base 1. Looking up the germline V gene (reference sequence) yields CDR1 GTSNPN and CDR2 SVGIG. Relative to germline, V is 5 bases shorter and J is 7 bases shorter, with 20 bases between their ends. After around eleven days of culture, CD4+ T cells were isolated with the EasySep CD4+ T cell isolation kit. PCR-confirmed SARS-CoV-2 infection had occurred in convalescent patients between March and December 2020, before the Alpha, Beta and Delta variants emerged in the United States. Each participant got two doses of an mRNA SARS-CoV-2 vaccine, either BNT162b2 or mRNA-1273. Half of the culture medium was replaced with fresh IL-2-containing medium on days 3 and 7. Unless noted otherwise, every peptide stimulation condition was cultured in triplicate wells. Using Ficoll-Paque Plus gradient centrifugation, PBMC were separated from whole blood and then either used fresh or cryopreserved at -140C. Genomic DNA was extracted from cultured CD4+ T cells with the QIAamp micro DNA kit.

Regarding this clone: What this receptor recognizes is not known. The sample holds no much larger clone one base away, and base qualities are not on file.

Here the chain combines TRBV30 and TRBJ1-4; the D gene identity is not certain. This clonotype was sampled from a human donor who had a prior SARS-CoV-2 infection. The sequencing used CD4+ T cells from PBMCs cultured without peptide, collected after COVID-19 vaccination. The CDR3 protein sequence reads: CAWYPKALPGEKLFF. The DNA is TGTGCCTGGTACCCAAAGGCCCTACCGGGTGAAAAACTGTTTTTT. The CDR3 plus the reference TRBV30 and TRBJ1-4 genes for the other parts give the full variable domain: SQTIHQWPATLVQPVGSPLSLECTVEGTSNPNLYWYRQAAGRGLQLLFYSVGIGQISSEVPQNLSASRPQDRQFILSSKKLLLSDSGFYLCAWYPKALPGEKLFFGSGTQLSVL.